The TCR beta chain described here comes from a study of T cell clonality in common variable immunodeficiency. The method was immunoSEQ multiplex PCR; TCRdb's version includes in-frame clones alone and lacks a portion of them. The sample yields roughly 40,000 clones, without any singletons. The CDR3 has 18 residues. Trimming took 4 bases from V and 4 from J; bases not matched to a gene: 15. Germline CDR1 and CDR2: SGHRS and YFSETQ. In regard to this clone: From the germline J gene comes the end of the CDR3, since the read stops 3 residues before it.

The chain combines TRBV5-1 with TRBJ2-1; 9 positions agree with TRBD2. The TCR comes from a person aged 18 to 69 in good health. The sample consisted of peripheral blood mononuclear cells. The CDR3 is CASSPGGPPSGAYNEQFF. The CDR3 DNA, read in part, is TGCGCCAGCAGCCCCGGAGGGCCTCCTAGCGGGGCGTACAATGAG.